This paragraph covers one T cell receptor beta chain sequence. As handled by the study authors: The authors estimated nucleated cell counts from reference gene primer amplification. Assay used: immunoSEQ multiplex PCR; TCRdb lists only in-frame clones, some missing. The V and J calls and the clone size are those of that table, but D and trimming were determined from the DNA. The table lists a few hundred thousand clones, under 90% of them singletons. With 0 bases removed from V and 16 bases from J, the gap between germline ends came to 18 bases. This CDR3 region has 14 residues. CDR1 is KGHSH, CDR2 LQKENI, per germline. This record comes from a study of blood T cell repertoires in COVID-19. Study information: Acute and convalescent COVID-19 samples came from the United States, Italy and Spain. PBMCs, B-cell-depleted T cells, or T cells provided the cDNA or gDNA that made up the material.

The chain uses TRBV18 and TRBJ2-2, with no clear D. Sequenced material: peripheral blood. The source of this sequence is a woman between 18 and 29 years old with acute or convalescent COVID-19. This CDR3 reads CASSPPDSAISPFF. For the CDR3, the DNA is TGTGCCAGCTCACCACCAGATAGTGCGATCTCCCCGTTTTTT.